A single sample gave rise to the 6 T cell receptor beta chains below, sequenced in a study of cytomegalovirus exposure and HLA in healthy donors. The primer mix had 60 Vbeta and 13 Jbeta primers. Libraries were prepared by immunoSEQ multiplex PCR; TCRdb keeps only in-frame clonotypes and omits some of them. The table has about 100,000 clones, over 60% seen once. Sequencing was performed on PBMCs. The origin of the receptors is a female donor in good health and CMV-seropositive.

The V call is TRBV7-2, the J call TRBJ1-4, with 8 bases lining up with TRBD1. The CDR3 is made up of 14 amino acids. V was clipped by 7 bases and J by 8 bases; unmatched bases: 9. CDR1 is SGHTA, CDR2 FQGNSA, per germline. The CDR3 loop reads CASTVDRGGEKLFF. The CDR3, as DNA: TGTGCCAGCACCGTAGACAGGGGTGGAGAAAAACTGTTTTTT. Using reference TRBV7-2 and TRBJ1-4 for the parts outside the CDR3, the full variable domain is GAGVSQSPSNKVTEKGKDVELRCDPISGHTALYWYRQSLGQGLEFLIYFQGNSAPDKSGLPSDRFSAERTGGSVSTLTIQRTQQEDSAVYLCASTVDRGGEKLFFGSGTQLSVL.

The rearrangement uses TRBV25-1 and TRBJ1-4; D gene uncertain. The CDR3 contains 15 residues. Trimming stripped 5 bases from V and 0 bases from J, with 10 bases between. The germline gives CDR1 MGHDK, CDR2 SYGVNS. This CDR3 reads CASSTSTSTNEKLFF. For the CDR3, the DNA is TGTGCCAGCAGTACATCCACCTCAACTAATGAAAAACTGTTTTTT.

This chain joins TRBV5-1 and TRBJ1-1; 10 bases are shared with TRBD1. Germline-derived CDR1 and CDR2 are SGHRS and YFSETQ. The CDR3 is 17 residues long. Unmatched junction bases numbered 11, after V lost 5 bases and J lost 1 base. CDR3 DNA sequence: TGCGCCAGCAGGAAAGGGACAGGGGCCAACAAGAACACTGAAGCTTTCTTT. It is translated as CASRKGTGANKNTEAFF.

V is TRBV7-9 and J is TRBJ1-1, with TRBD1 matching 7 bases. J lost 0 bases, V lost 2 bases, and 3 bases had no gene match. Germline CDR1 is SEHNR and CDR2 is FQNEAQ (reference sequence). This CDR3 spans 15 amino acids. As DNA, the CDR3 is TGTGCCAGCAGCTTAAGGGGACAGATGAACACTGAAGCTTTCTTT. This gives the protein CASSLRGQMNTEAFF.

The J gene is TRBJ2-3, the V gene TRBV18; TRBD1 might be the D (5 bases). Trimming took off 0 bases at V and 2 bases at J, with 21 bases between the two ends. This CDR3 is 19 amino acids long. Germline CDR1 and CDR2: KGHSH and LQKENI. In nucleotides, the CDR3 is TGTGCCAGCTCACCACCGTTTGGCCGACAGTCATCTTTCACAGATACGCAGTATTTT. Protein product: CASSPPFGRQSSFTDTQYF.

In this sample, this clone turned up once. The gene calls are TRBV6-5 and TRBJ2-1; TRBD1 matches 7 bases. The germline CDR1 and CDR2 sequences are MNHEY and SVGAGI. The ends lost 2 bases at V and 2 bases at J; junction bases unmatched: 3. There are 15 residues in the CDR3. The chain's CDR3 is CASSYGTVAYNEQFF. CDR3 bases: TGTGCCAGCAGTTACGGGACAGTGGCCTACAATGAGCAGTTCTTC.